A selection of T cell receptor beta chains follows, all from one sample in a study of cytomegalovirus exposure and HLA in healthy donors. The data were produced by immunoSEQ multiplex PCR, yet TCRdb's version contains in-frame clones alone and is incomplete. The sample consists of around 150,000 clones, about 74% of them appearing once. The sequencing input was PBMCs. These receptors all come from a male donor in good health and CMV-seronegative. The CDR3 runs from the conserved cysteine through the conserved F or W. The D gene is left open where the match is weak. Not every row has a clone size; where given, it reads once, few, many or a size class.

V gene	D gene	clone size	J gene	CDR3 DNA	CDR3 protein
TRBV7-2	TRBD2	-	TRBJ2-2	TGTGCCAGCAGCTCCGGACTAGCGGTTTGGGGGACCGGGGAGCTGTTTTTT	CASSSGLAVWGTGELFF
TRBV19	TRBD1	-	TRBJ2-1	TGTGCCAGCACGGGACAGGGGCCCTACAATGAGCAGTTCTTC	CASTGQGPYNEQFF
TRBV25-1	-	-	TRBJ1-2	TGTGCCAGCAGTGATCCTACCGCAGGCCAGCATGGCTACACCTTC	CASSDPTAGQHGYTF
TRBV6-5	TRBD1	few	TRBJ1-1	TGTGCCGGCACAACAGGGGAATCCACTGAAGCTTTCTTT	CAGTTGESTEAFF
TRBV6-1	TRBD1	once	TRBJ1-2	TGTGCCAGCAGTCCGGGACAGTCTAACTATGGCTACACCTTC	CASSPGQSNYGYTF
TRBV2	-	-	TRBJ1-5	TGTGCCAGCAGTGAAGTGCAGGGGCGGAATCAGCCCCAGCATTTT	CASSEVQGRNQPQHF
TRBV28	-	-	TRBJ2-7	TGTGCCAGCAGTTTGACAGATCGGTACTACGAGCAGTACTTC	CASSLTDRYYEQYF
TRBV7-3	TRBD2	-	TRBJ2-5	TGTGCCAGCAGCTTAATGGGGAGGGGAGAGACCCAGTACTTC	CASSLMGRGETQYF
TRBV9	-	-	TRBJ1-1	TGTGCCAGCCGGAGGGAATCTGGCACTGAAGCTTTCTTT	CASRRESGTEAFF
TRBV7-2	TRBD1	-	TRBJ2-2	TGTGCCAGCAGCCGTTTTCAGGGGGCGACCGGGGAGCTGTTTTTT	CASSRFQGATGELFF
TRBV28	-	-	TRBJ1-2	TGTGCCAGCAGTTTAGACTCTCCCTATGGCTACACCTTC	CASSLDSPYGYTF
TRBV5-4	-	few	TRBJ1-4	TGTGCCAGCAGCTTGGACGCCGCGGGGAAACTGTTTTTT	CASSLDAAGKLFF
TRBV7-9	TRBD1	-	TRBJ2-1	TGTGCCAGCGGCACTCCATGGACAGGGGGCCTCAATGAGCAGTTCTTC	CASGTPWTGGLNEQFF
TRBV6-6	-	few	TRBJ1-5	TGTGCCAGCAGTAATCCCGAGAGTAGCAATCAGCCCCAGCATTTT	CASSNPESSNQPQHF
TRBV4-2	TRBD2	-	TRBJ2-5	TGTGCCAGCAGCCAAGCGGGAGCGGGGGGGTACCAAGAGACCCAGTACTTC	CASSQAGAGGYQETQYF
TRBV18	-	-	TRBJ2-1	TGTGCCAGCTCACCTCTACTAGTGCCGGCCGATGAGCAGTTCTTC	CASSPLLVPADEQFF
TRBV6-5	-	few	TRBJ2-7	TGTGCCAGCAGTACTAGACCGGGACACGGTTACGAGCAGTACTTC	CASSTRPGHGYEQYF
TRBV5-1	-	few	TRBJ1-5	TGCGCCAGCAGTTCAGGGGTGAGCAATCAGCCCCAGCATTTT	CASSSGVSNQPQHF
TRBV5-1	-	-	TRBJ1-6	TGCGCCAGCGCGGAAAGCTCCTATAATTCACCCCTCCACTTT	CASAESSYNSPLHF
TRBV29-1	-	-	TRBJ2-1	TGCAGCGCCCGTGGGAGTCAGGGGGGCTACAATGAGCAGTTCTTC	CSARGSQGGYNEQFF
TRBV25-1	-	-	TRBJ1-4	TGTGCCAGCAGTGAGAGATATGAAAAACTGTTTTTT	CASSERYEKLFF
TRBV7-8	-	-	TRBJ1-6	TGTGCCAGCAGCTTCGACACGGGGTTGCCCCTCCACTTT	CASSFDTGLPLHF
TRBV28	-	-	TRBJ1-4	TGTGCCAGCAGTGGTAGTAATGAAAAACTGTTTTTT	CASSGSNEKLFF
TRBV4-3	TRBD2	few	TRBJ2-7	TGCGCCAGCAGCCAAGAGGACAGCGGGACTAGCGGGAGGAACGAGCAGTACTTC	CASSQEDSGTSGRNEQYF
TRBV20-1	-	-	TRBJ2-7	TGCAGTGCTCACAGGGCCGAGCAGTACTTC	CSAHRAEQYF
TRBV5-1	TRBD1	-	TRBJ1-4	TGCGCCAGCAGCCCGGACAGGGCCACTAATGAAAAACTGTTTTTT	CASSPDRATNEKLFF
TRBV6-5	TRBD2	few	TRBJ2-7	TGTGCCAGCAGACCCCTCCGGGAGGCCCACGAGCAGTACTTC	CASRPLREAHEQYF
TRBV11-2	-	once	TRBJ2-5	TGTGCCAGCAGCCGAGTGAGGTCTGGGGCAGGTCAAGAGACCCAGTACTTC	CASSRVRSGAGQETQYF
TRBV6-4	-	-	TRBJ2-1	TGTGCCAGCAGTGTCCGGGGGGCGGTGGATGAGCAGTTCTTC	CASSVRGAVDEQFF
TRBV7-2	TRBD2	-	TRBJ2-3	TGTGCCAGCAGCTCCCCTAGCGGGGCGCGCACAGATACGCAGTATTTT	CASSSPSGARTDTQYF
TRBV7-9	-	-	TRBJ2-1	TGTGCCAGCAGCTTAACCGCCCGGGGCAATGAGCAGTTCTTC	CASSLTARGNEQFF
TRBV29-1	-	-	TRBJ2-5	TGCAGCGTTGAAGATCAGGAGGGGGCAGGGGAGACCCAGTACTTC	CSVEDQEGAGETQYF
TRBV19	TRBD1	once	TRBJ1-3	TGTGCCAGTAGCATCGGACAGGGCGGAAACACCATATATTTT	CASSIGQGGNTIYF
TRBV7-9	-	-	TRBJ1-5	TGTGCCAGCAGCTTAACAGCTTATAGCAATCAGCCCCAGCATTTT	CASSLTAYSNQPQHF
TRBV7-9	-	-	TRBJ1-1	TGTGCCAGCAGCTTTCAGAAGATGAATCTTGAAGCTTTCTTT	CASSFQKMNLEAFF
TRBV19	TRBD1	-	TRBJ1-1	TGTGCACTGAGGGGACAGGGCATACCTGAAGCTTTCTTT	CALRGQGIPEAFF
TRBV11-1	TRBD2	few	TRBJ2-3	TGTGCCAGCACCAGGACTAGAGGGATGGGGACAGATACGCAGTATTTT	CASTRTRGMGTDTQYF
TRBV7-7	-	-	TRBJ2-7	TGTGCTAGCAGCCCAGTGGGGGGGGCTTCCTACGAGCAGTACTTC	CASSPVGGASYEQYF
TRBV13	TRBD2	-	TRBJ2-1	TGTGCCAGCAGCTTAGGGGGTAGCGGGAGATACAATGAGCAGTTCTTC	CASSLGGSGRYNEQFF
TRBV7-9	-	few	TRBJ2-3	TGTGCCAGCAGCTTCGCAGATACGCAGTATTTT	CASSFADTQYF